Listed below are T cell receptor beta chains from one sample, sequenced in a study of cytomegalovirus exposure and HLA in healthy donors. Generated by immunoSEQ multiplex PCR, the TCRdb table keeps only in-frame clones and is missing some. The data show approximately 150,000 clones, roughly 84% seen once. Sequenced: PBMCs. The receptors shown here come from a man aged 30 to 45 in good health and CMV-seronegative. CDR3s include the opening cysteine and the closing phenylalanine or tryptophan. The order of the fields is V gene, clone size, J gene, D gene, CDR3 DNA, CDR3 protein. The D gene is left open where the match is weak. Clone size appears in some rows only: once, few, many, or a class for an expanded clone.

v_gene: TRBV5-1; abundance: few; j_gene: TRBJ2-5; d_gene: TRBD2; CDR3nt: TGCGCCAGCAGCTTGTCGGCTAGCGGAGAGACCCAGTACTTC; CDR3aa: CASSLSASGETQYF
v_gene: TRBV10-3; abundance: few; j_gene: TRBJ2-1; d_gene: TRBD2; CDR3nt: TGTGCCATCAGTGAGTCGATAGCTAGCGGGGATAACAATGAGCAGTTCTTC; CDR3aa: CAISESIASGDNNEQFF
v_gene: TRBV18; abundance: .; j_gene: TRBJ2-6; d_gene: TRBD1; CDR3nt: TGTGCCAGCTCACCAAACAGGGGAACCAACTCTGGGGCCAACGTCCTGACTTTC; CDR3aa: CASSPNRGTNSGANVLTF
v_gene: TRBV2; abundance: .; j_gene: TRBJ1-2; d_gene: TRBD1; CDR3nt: TGTGCCAGCAAAGAACCGGGACAGACTCCATATGGCTACACCTTC; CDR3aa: CASKEPGQTPYGYTF
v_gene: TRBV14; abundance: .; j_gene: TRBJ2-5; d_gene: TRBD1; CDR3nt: TGTGCCAGCAGCCCGCGACAGGGTCCGGGGACCCAGTACTTC; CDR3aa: CASSPRQGPGTQYF
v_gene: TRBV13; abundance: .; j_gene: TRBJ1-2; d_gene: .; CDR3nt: TGTGCCAGCAGCTTAGCTAGAGCTAACTATGGCTACACCTTC; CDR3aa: CASSLARANYGYTF
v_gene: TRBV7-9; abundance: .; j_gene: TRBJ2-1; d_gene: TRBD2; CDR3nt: TGTGCCAGCAGCACTAGTGGGACTAGCGGGAAACCGAATGAGCAGTTCTTC; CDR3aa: CASSTSGTSGKPNEQFF
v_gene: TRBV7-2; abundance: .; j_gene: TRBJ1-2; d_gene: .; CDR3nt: TGTGCCAGCAGCTTAGCTTATTGGGGGGAGAGCTATGGCTACACCTTC; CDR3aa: CASSLAYWGESYGYTF
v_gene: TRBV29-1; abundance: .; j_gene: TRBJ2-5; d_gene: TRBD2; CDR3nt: TGCAGCTCCTCTCTGGCGGGAGGAGGGGAGACCCAGTACTTC; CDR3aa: CSSSLAGGGETQYF
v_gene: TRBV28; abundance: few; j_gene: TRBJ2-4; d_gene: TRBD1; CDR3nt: TGTGCCAGCAGCAGACAGGGTTCTAACATTCAGTACTTC; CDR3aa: CASSRQGSNIQYF
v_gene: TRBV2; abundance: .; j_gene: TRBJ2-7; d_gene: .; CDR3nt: TGTGCCAGCAGTAAAGACGGGGGAGCGGGCTACGAGCAGTACTTC; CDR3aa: CASSKDGGAGYEQYF
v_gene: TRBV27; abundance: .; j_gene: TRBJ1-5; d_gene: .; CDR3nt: TGTGCCAGCAGTTCGGGATACAATCAGCCCCAGCATTTT; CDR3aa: CASSSGYNQPQHF
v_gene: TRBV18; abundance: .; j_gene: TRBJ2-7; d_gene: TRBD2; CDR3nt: TGTGCCAGCTCACTCGGGACTAGCGGGACCTACGAGCAGTACTTC; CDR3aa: CASSLGTSGTYEQYF
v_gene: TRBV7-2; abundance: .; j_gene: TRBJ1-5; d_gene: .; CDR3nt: TGTGCCAGCAGCTTAGATTCGGGGGTAGGCCAGCATTTT; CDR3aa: CASSLDSGVGQHF
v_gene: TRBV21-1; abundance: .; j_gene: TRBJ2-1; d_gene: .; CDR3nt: TGTGCCAGCACTGCGGGACTAGCGGGCAAAGTGCGCTCCTACAATGAGCAGTTCTTC; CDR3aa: CASTAGLAGKVRSYNEQFF
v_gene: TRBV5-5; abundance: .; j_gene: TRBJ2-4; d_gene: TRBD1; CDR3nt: TGTGCCAGCAGCCACGGCCTCTCGACAGGGGAAAACATTCAGTACTTC; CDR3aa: CASSHGLSTGENIQYF
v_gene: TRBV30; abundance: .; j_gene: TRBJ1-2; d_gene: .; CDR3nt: TGTGCCAGGAGGGGGGGGGCTGGCTATGGCTACACCTTC; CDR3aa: CARRGGAGYGYTF
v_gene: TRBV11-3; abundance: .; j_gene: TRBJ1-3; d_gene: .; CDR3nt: TGTGCCAGCAGCTTAGAGGGCCTTGCCTCTGGAAACACCATATATTTT; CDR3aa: CASSLEGLASGNTIYF
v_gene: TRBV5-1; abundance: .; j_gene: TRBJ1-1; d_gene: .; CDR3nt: TGCGCCAGCTCAACTTATGACTACACTGAAGCTTTCTTT; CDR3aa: CASSTYDYTEAFF
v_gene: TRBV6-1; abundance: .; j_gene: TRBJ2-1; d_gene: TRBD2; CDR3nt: TGTGCCAGCAGTGAAGGTAGTTTGGGCCGGCTAGCGGGACTTAGAATTTACAATGAGCAGTTCTTC; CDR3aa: CASSEGSLGRLAGLRIYNEQFF
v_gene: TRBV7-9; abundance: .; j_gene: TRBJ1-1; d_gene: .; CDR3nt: TGTGCCAGCAGCTGGGGGGGGTCAAAGGTCGGAGCTTTCTTT; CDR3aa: CASSWGGSKVGAFF
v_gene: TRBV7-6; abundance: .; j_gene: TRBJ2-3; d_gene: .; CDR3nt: TGTGCCAGCAGCTCCTCGGGGGGCACAGATACGCAGTATTTT; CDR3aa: CASSSSGGTDTQYF
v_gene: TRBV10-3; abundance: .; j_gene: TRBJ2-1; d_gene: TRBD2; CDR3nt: TGTGCCATCAGTGAGTCGAGGGCTAGCGGAGATTACAATGAGCAGTTCTTC; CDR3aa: CAISESRASGDYNEQFF
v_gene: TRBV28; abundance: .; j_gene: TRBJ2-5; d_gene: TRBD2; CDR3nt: TGTGCCAGCAGTTTAGGGCGGGGGGGCCAGGGGCAAGAGACCCAGTACTTC; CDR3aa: CASSLGRGGQGQETQYF
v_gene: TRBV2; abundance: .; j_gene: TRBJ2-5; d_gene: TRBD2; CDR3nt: TGTGCCAGCAGTGGACACCGACTAGCTGGGTACCAAGAGACCCAGTACTTC; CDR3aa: CASSGHRLAGYQETQYF
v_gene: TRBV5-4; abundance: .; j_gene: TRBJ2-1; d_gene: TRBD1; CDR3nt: TGTGCCAGCAGCTCGGGACAGGGATCCTACAATGAGCAGTTCTTC; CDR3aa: CASSSGQGSYNEQFF
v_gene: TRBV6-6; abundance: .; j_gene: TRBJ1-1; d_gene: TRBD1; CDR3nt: TGTGCCAGCAGTTACTCGACAGGGTCGACTGAAGCTTTCTTT; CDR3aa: CASSYSTGSTEAFF
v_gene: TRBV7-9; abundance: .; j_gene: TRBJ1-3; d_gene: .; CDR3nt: TGTTCCAGCAGCCCGTCTGGAAACACCATATATTTT; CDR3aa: CSSSPSGNTIYF
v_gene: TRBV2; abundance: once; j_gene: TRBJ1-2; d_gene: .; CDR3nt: TGTGCCAGCAGTGAACGACAGCAAAACTATGGCTACACCTTC; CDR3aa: CASSERQQNYGYTF
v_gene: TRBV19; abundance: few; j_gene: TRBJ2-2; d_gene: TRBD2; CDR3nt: TGTGCCAGTAGTACCAAAGCACTAGCGGGGGGCGTAGGGGAGCTGTTTTTT; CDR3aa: CASSTKALAGGVGELFF
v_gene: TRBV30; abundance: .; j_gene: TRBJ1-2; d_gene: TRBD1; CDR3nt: TGTGCCTGGAGTGTACTTGGGACAGGGGAAACCTATGGCTACACCTTC; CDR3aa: CAWSVLGTGETYGYTF
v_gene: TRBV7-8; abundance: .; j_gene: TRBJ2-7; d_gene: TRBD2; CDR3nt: TGTGCCAGCAGCTTAACTCCTAGCGGGGGGCGGGACGAGCAGTACTTC; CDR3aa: CASSLTPSGGRDEQYF
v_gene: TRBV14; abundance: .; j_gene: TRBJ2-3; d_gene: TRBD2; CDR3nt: TGTGCCAGCAGCCAGTTGGGGACTAGCGGCACAGATACGCAGTATTTT; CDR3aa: CASSQLGTSGTDTQYF
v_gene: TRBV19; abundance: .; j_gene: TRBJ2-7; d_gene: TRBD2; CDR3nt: TGTGCCCACCGGCTGAGGACTAGCGCCTCCTACGAGCAGTACTTC; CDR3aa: CAHRLRTSASYEQYF
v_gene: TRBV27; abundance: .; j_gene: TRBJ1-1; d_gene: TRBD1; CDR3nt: TGTGCCAGCAGTTTAAAGGGGGCCGAAGCTTTCTTT; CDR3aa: CASSLKGAEAFF
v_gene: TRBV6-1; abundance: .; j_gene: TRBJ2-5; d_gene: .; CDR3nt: TGTGTCAGCAGTGAAGCGTGGGTTGGGAGCGGAAGGATAGAGACCCAGTACTTC; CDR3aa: CVSSEAWVGSGRIETQYF
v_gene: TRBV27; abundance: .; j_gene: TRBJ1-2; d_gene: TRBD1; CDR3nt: TGTGCCAGCAGTTTCGACAGGGGGTATGGCTACACCTTC; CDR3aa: CASSFDRGYGYTF
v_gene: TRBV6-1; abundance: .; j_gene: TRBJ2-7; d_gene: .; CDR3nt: TGTGCCAGCAGTGAGGGGAGTTACTCCTACGAGCAGTACTTC; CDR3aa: CASSEGSYSYEQYF
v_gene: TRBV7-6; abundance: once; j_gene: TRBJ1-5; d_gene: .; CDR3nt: TGTGCCAGCAGCTTTTCCCGGAATCAGCCCCAGCATTTT; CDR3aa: CASSFSRNQPQHF
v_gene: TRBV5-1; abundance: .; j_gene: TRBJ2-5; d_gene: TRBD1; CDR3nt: TGCGCCAGCAGCTTGGCGACAGGGGCTGGTCAAGAGACCCAGTACTTC; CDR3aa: CASSLATGAGQETQYF
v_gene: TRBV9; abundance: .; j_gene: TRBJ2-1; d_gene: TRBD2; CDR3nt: TGTGCCAGCAGCCTTGGACTAGTTCACAATGAGCAGTTCTTC; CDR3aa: CASSLGLVHNEQFF
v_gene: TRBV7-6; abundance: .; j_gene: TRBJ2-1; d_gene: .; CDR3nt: TGTGCCAGCTCAAACCCCAGTCCCTCCTACAATGAGCAGTTCTTC; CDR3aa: CASSNPSPSYNEQFF
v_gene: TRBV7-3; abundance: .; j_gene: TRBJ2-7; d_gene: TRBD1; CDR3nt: TGTGCCAGCAGCCCGACACAGGGGGCAGGCGAGCAGTACTTC; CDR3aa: CASSPTQGAGEQYF
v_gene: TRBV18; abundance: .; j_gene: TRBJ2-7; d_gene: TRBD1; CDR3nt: TGTGCCAGCTCACCAACAAACCGGGACAGGGACTCCTACGAGCAGTACTTC; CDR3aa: CASSPTNRDRDSYEQYF
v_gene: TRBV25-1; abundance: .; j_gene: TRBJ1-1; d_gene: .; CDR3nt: TGTGCCAGCAGTGAATCCAGGACACTGATAGGGATGAACACTGAAGCTTTCTTT; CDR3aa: CASSESRTLIGMNTEAFF
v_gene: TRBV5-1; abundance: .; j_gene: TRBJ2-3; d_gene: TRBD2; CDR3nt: TGCGCCAGCAGCTTGTCTAGCGGGGGGCTTAGCACAGATACGCAGTATTTT; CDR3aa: CASSLSSGGLSTDTQYF
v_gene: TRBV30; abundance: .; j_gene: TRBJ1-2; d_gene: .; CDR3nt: TGTGCCTGGAGCGCACAGGGTAGGGACTATGGCTACACCTTC; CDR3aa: CAWSAQGRDYGYTF
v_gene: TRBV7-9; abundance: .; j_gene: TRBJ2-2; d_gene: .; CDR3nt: TGTTCCAGCACCCCTAGTAGCCACGGGGAGCTGTTTTTT; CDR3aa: CSSTPSSHGELFF
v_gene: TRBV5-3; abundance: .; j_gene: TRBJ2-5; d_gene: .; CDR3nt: TGTGCCAGAAGCCCAAAACCATACCTAGGACCGGGCCGGGGGGAGACCCAGTACTTC; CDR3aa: CARSPKPYLGPGRGETQYF
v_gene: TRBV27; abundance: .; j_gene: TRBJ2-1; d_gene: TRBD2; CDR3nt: TGTGCCAGCAGTTTGATAGCGGGGGCCCACAATGAGCAGTTCTTC; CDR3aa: CASSLIAGAHNEQFF
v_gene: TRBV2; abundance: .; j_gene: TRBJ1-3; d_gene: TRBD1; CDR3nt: TGTGCCAGCAGCGTTACTTCCGGGACAGGGGACACCATATATTTT; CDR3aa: CASSVTSGTGDTIYF
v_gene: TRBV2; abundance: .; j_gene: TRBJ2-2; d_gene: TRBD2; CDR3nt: TGTGCCAGCAGCATTCAACGGCGGGAGGGCAACACCGGGGAGCTGTTTTTT; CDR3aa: CASSIQRREGNTGELFF
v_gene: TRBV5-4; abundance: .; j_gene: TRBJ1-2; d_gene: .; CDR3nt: TGTGCCAGCAGCTTGTGGCCCCTCGGGGGGACCTATGGCTACACCTTC; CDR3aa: CASSLWPLGGTYGYTF
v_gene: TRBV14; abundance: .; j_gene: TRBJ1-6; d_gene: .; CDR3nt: TGTGCCAGTGCGCTGGGGGCGCGTAATTCACCCCTCCACTTT; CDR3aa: CASALGARNSPLHF
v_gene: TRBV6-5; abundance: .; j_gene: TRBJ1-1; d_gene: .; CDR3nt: TGTGCCAGCAGTTACTCGAAGCTTACTTTCTTT; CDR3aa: CASSYSKLTFF